Below are 9 T cell receptor beta chains sequenced from a single sample in a study of blood T cell repertoires in COVID-19. The repertoire was sequenced with immunoSEQ multiplex PCR; TCRdb's copy has only in-frame clones and lacks some. The sample lists around 150,000 clones; less than 85% were seen once. The sample taken for sequencing was peripheral blood. These receptors were collected from a woman aged 40-49 years with COVID-19, enrolled during active disease.

V gene TRBV6-2 or TRBV6-3 combines with J gene TRBJ2-6; TRBD1 matches at 8 bases. This CDR3 has 15 residues. V lost 5 bases, J lost 0 bases, and 0 bases stayed unmatched. Germline assignment: CDR1 MNHEY and CDR2 SVGEGT. CDR3 coding DNA: TGTGCCAGCAGTACAGGGGGCTCTGGGGCCAACGTCCTGACTTTC. It encodes CASSTGGSGANVLTF.

The chain carries TRBV7-6 and TRBJ2-5; tentative D call: TRBD1 (6 bases). Germline values: CDR1 SGHVS, CDR2 FNYEAQ. Trimming cost V 1 base and J 5 bases, with 14 bases left between them. CDR3 length equals 15 residues. In DNA form, the CDR3 reads TGTGCCAGCAGCTTAGGAACTGGGGGCAAGGAGACCCAGTACTTC. Encoded protein: CASSLGTGGKETQYF. The full variable domain, with the rest looked up from reference TRBV7-6 and TRBJ2-5, is GAGVSQSPRYKVTKRGQDVALRCDPISGHVSLYWYRQALGQGPEFLTYFNYEAQQDKSGLPNDRFSAERPEGSISTLTIQRTEQRDSAMYRCASSLGTGGKETQYFGPGTRLLVL.

This clone has more than one count but fewer than ten. The rearrangement joins TRBV5-1 to TRBJ1-2; D is unresolved. CDR1 SGHRS and CDR2 YFSETQ come from the germline V gene. V lost 1 base and J lost 0, with 4 bases in between. This CDR3 has 13 amino acids. This chain's CDR3 is CASSLTANYGYTF. In DNA, the CDR3 is TGCGCCAGCAGCTTGACAGCTAACTATGGCTACACCTTC. The full variable domain, its missing parts supplied by reference TRBV5-1 and TRBJ1-2, is KAGVTQTPRYLIKTRGQQVTLSCSPISGHRSVSWYQQTPGQGLQFLFEYFSETQRNKGNFPGRFSGRQFSNSRSEMNVSTLELGDSALYLCASSLTANYGYTFGSGTRLTVV.

J is TRBJ2-5 and V is TRBV13, with D unresolved. This CDR3 has 16 amino acids. The ends were cut back, 5 bases at V and 2 bases at J, with 18 bases in the middle. The V gene's germline CDR1 is PRHDT and CDR2 FYEKMQ (reference sequence). The CDR3 protein is CASSTTRREAQETQYF. The DNA for the CDR3 is TGTGCCAGCAGCACCACCCGCCGCGAAGCGCAAGAGACCCAGTACTTC.

V and J are TRBV6-5 and TRBJ2-7; possibly TRBD1 for D (5 bases). Germline loops: CDR1 MNHEY, CDR2 SVGAGI. This CDR3 spans 14 amino acids. Deletions cut 8 bases from V and 4 bases from J, with 18 bases between. CDR3 amino acids: CASLGSDRGYEQYV. The DNA for the CDR3 is TGTGCCAGCCTGGGATCAGACAGAGGATACGAGCAGTACGTC.

The rearrangement uses TRBV6-6 and TRBJ1-3; unclear D gene. Germline CDR1 MNHNY, CDR2 SVGAGI (reference sequence). V dropped 5 bases and J dropped 3 bases, with 20 bases sitting between them. There are 17 residues in the CDR3. The CDR3 is CASSRTALPGVGNTIYF. The CDR3 DNA follows: TGTGCCAGCAGTCGAACAGCCCTCCCGGGAGTTGGAAACACCATATATTTT.

The V and J genes are TRBV7-3 and TRBJ1-1, with unresolved D. Germline CDR1 is SGHTA and CDR2 is FQGTGA. V lost 5 bases and J lost 9, with 16 bases in between. There are 13 residues in the CDR3. CDR3 sequence reads: CASSPAEGSQAFF. In DNA form, the CDR3 reads TGTGCCAGCAGCCCGGCAGAGGGTTCCCAAGCTTTCTTT.

V is TRBV7-9 and J is TRBJ1-2; D is ambiguous. Germline V gene sequence: CDR1 SEHNR, CDR2 FQNEAQ (reference sequence). Trimming cost V 8 bases and J 3 bases, with 13 bases left between them. CDR3 length: 13 residues. The CDR3 is CASRTGVDYGYTF. Written as DNA, the CDR3 is TGTGCCAGCCGGACCGGGGTCGACTATGGCTACACCTTC.

CDR3 amino acids: CASSAGLAAYTGELFF. CDR3 nucleotide sequence: TGTGCCAGCAGCGCCGGACTAGCGGCATACACCGGGGAGCTGTTTTTT. The genes are TRBV9 and TRBJ2-2, with 10 nucleotides matching TRBD2. J lost 3 bases, V lost 3 bases, and 5 bases had no gene match. This CDR3 has 16 amino acids. Germline V gives CDR1 SGDLS, CDR2 YYNGEE.